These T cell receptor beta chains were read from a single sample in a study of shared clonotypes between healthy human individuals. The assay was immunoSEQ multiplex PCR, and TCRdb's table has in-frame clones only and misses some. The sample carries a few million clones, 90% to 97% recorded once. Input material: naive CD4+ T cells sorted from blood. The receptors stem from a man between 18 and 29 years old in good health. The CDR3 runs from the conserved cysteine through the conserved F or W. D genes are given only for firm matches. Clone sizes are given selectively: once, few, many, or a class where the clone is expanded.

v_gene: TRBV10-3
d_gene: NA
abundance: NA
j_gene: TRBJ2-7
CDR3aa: CAISEGGERQYF
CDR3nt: TGTGCCATCAGTGAAGGTGGTGAGAGGCAGTACTTC

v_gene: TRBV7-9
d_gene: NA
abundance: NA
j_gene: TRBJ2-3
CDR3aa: CASSSLRGPTDTQYF
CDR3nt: TGTGCCAGCAGCTCCCTTAGGGGCCCCACAGATACGCAGTATTTT

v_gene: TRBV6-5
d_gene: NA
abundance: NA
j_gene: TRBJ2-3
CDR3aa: CASSSTSRGWADTQYF
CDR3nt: TGTGCCAGCAGTTCTACTTCCAGGGGTTGGGCAGATACGCAGTATTTT

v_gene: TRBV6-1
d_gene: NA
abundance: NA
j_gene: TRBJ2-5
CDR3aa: CASSALTGLETQYF
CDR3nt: TGTGCCAGCAGTGCCTTAACAGGGTTGGAGACCCAGTACTTC

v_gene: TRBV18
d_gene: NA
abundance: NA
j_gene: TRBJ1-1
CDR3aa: CASSPGTGNTEAFF
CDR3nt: TGTGCCAGCTCACCGGGGACGGGGAACACTGAAGCTTTCTTT

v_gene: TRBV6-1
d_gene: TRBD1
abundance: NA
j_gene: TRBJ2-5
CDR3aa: CASSVGQGRETQYF
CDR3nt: TGTGCCAGTTCGGTGGGACAGGGAAGAGAGACCCAGTACTTC

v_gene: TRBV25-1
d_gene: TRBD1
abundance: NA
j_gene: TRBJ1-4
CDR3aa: CASSAWQGGSVEKLFF
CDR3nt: TGTGCCAGCAGTGCCTGGCAGGGGGGGTCTGTTGAAAAACTGTTTTTT

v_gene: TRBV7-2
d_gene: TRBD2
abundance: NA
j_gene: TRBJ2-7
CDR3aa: CASSRIPSGSGGSSYEQYF
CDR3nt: TGTGCCAGCAGCCGGATTCCTAGCGGGAGCGGGGGGAGCTCCTACGAGCAGTACTTC

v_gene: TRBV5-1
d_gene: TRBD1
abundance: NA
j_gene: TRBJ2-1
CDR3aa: CASSIPRDRAHNEQFF
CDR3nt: TGCGCCAGCAGCATCCCCCGGGACAGGGCACACAATGAGCAGTTCTTC

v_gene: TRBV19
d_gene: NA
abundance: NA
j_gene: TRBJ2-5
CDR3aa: CASSMSGETQYF
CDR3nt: TGTGCCAGTAGTATGTCCGGAGAGACCCAGTACTTC

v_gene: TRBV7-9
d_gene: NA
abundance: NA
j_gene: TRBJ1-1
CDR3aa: CASSFTTITEAFF
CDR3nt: TGTGCCAGCAGCTTTACTACTATCACTGAAGCTTTCTTT

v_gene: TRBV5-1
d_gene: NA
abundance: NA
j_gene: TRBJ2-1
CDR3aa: CASSFQPGTHEQFF
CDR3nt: TGCGCCAGCAGCTTTCAACCCGGGACGCATGAGCAGTTCTTC

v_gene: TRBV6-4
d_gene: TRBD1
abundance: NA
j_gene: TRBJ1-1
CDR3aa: CASSPGQGKAFF
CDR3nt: TGTGCCAGCAGCCCCGGACAGGGGAAAGCTTTCTTT

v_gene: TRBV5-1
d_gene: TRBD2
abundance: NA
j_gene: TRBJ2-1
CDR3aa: CASTTSGASYNEQFF
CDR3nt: TGCGCCAGCACGACTAGCGGGGCATCCTACAATGAGCAGTTCTTC

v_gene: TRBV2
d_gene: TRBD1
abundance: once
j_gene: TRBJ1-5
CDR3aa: CASKYDRASNQPQHF
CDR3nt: TGTGCCAGCAAATACGACAGGGCGAGCAATCAGCCCCAGCATTTT

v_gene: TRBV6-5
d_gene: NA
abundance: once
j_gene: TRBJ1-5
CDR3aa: CASRRTVSNQPQHF
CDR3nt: TGTGCCAGCAGACGAACAGTCTCGAATCAGCCCCAGCATTTT

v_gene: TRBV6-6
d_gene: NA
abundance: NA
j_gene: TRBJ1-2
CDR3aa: CASSTRQVLNYGYTF
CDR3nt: TGTGCCAGCAGTACCAGACAGGTTCTTAACTATGGCTACACCTTC

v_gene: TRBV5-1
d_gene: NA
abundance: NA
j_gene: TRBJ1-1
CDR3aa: CASSWDRNTEAFF
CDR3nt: TGCGCCAGCAGCTGGGACCGGAACACTGAAGCTTTCTTT

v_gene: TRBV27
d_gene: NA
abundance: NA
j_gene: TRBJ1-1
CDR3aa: CASSLLWSPGLNTEAFF
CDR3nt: TGTGCCAGCAGTTTATTGTGGAGCCCAGGGCTGAACACTGAAGCTTTCTTT

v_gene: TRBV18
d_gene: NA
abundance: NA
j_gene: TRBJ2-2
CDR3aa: CASLKDRNTGELFF
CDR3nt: TGTGCCAGCTTGAAGGACAGGAACACCGGGGAGCTGTTTTTT

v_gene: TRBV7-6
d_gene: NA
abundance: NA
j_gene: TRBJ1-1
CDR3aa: CASSLVRAAEAFF
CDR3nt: TGTGCCAGCAGCTTAGTCAGGGCCGCTGAAGCTTTCTTT

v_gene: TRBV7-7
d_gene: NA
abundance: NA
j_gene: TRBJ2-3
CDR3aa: CASSLALAPDTQYF
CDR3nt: TGTGCTAGCAGCTTAGCGCTAGCCCCAGATACGCAGTATTTT

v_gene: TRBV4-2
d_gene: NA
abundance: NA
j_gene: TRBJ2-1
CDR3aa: CASSQAGKGQLDNEQFF
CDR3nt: TGTGCCAGCAGCCAAGCTGGAAAAGGGCAACTTGACAATGAGCAGTTCTTC

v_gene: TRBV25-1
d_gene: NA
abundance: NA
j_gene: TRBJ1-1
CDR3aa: CASATNTEAFF
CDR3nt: TGTGCCAGCGCTACCAACACTGAAGCTTTCTTT

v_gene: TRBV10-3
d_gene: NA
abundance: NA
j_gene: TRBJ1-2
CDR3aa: CASVEGQVKGGYTF
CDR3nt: TGTGCCTCGGTAGAAGGCCAGGTCAAAGGTGGCTACACCTTC

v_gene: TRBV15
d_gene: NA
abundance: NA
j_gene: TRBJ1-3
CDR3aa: CATSGILQGGGNTIYF
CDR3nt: TGTGCCACCAGCGGAATATTACAGGGTGGAGGAAACACCATATATTTT

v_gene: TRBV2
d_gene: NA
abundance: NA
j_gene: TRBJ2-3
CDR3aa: CASTKGQISTDTQYF
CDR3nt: TGTGCCAGCACGAAGGGGCAGATTAGCACAGATACGCAGTATTTT

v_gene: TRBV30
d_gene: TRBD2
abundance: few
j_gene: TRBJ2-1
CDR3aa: CAGTSGRKYNEQFF
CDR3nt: TGTGCCGGGACGAGCGGGAGGAAATACAATGAGCAGTTCTTC

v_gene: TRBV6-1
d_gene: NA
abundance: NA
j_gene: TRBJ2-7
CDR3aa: CASSARQEITYEQYF
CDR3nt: TGTGCCAGCAGTGCTCGGCAGGAAATCACCTACGAGCAGTACTTC

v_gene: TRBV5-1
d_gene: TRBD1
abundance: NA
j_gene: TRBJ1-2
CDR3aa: CASSLANGQGDYGYTF
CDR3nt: TGCGCCAGCAGCTTGGCGAACGGACAGGGTGACTATGGCTACACCTTC